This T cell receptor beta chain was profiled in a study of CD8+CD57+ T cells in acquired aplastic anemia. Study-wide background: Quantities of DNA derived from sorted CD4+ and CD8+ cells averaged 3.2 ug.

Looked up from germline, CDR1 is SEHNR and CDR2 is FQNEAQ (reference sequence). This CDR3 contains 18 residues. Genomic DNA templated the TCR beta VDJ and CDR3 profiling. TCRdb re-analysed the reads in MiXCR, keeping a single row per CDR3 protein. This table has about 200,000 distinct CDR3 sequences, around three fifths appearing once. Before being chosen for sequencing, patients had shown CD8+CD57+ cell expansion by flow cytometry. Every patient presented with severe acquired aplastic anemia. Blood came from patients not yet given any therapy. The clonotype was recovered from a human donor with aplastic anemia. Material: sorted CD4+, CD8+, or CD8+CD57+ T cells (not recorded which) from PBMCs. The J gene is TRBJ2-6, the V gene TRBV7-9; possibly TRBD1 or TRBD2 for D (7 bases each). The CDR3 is CGTRGTAALGSGANVLTF. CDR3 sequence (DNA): TGTGGTACGCGGGGGACAGCCGCTCTTGGCTCTGGGGCCAACGTCCTGACTTTC.